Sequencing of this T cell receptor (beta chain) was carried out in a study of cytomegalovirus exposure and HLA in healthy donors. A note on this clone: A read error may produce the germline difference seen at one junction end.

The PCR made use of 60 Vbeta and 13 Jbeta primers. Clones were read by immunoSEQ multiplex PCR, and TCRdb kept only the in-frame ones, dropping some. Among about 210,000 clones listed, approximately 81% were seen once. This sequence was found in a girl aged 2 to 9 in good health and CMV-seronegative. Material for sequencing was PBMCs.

CDR3 in amino acids: CASSLESGDGYPF. The CDR3 nucleotides read TGTGCCAGCAGCTTAGAATCCGGGGATGGCTACCCCTTC. The gene calls are TRBV11-3 and TRBJ1-2; D remains unclear. The CDR3 spans 13 residues. CDR1 and CDR2 (germline): SGHNT, YENEEA.